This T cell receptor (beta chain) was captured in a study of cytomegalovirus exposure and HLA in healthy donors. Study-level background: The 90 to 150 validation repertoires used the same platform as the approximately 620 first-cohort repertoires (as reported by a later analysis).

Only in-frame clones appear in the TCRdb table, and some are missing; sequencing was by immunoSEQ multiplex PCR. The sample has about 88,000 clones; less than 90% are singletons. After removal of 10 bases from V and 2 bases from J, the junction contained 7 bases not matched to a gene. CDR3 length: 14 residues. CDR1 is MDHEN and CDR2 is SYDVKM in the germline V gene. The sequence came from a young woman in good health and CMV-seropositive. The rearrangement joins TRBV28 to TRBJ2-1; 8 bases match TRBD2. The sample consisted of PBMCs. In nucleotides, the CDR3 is TGTGCCATGGGGCGGGGGGCAACCTACAATGAGCAGTTCTTC. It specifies CAMGRGATYNEQFF.